The 15 T cell receptor beta chains in this list originate from one sample, sequenced in a study of tumor-infiltrating lymphocytes in primary liver carcinoma. The study extracted blood RNA from unsorted whole blood and also extracted germline DNA. A constant-region primer served to make TCR beta cDNA from roughly 500 ng total RNA. A slightly modified ARM-PCR protocol with three nested multiplex PCR rounds produced these TCR beta libraries. In the first two PCR rounds, TRBV1-TRBV30 forward primers were paired with a C-beta reverse primer, and each round lasted about 9 cycles. From the multiplex PCR reads, TCRdb called clonotypes with MiXCR, one entry per CDR3 protein. The table lists about 310,000 distinct CDR3 sequences, 55% to 65% of them singletons. Sequencing was performed on peripheral blood. These receptors were taken from a man aged 35-49 years with primary liver carcinoma and hepatitis B virus infection.

This clonotype was found a few times. The chain couples TRBV14 to TRBJ2-1; TRBD1 might be the D (6 bases). Germline CDR1 reads SGHDN; CDR2 reads FVKESK. V was clipped by 2 bases and J by 3 bases, with 11 bases between them. The CDR3 sequence is 15 residues long. For the CDR3, the DNA is TGTGCCAGCAGCCAATCCACAGGGTACTACAATGAGCAGTTCTTC. Translated: CASSQSTGYYNEQFF.

Details on this clonotype: At one end the junction does not follow the germline gene, possibly because of a read error. V and J are TRBV6-2 or TRBV6-3 and TRBJ2-1, with 8 bases matching TRBD2. Germline CDR1 reads MNHEY; CDR2 reads SVGEGT. The CDR3 has 15 residues. The CDR3 nucleotides are TGTGCCAGCAGTTACCGGGGGGGCTCCTACGATGAGCAGTTCTTC. It translates to CASSYRGGSYDEQFF.

There are a few counts of this clonotype. This chain's CDR3 is CASSPSPANEQFF. DNA for the CDR3: TGTGCCAGCAGCCCATCCCCGGCGAATGAGCAGTTCTTC. The V call is TRBV7-9, the J call TRBJ2-1; D gene uncertain. The germline V gene has CDR1 SEHNR and CDR2 FQNEAQ (reference sequence). V dropped 5 bases and J dropped 7 bases, with 12 bases sitting between them. CDR3 length: 13 amino acids.

The sample holds a few counts of this clonotype. V is TRBV4-3 and J is TRBJ2-6; 7 nucleotides align to TRBD1. The germline V gene encodes CDR1 LGHNA and CDR2 YSLEER. The CDR3 is 21 amino acids. Losses at the gene ends were 0 bases for V and 0 bases for J; bases not matched to a gene: 14. CDR3 sequence: CASSQELSRTGLNSGANVLTF. Here the CDR3 DNA reads TGCGCCAGCAGCCAAGAACTTTCTAGGACAGGCCTTAACTCTGGGGCCAACGTCCTGACTTTC.

A note on this clonotype: This may be a read error: a much more frequent sequence differs by one nucleotide. Since the CDR3 does not end with the conserved phenylalanine or tryptophan, this likely comes from a read error. This chain uses TRBV10-3 with TRBJ2-1; D remains unclear. The CDR3 length is 15 residues. CDR1 ENHRY and CDR2 SYGVKD come from the germline V gene. Trimming took off 3 bases at V and 1 base at J, with 10 bases between the two ends. Here the CDR3 DNA reads TGTGCCATCAGTGATGGAGACCTATCCTACAATGAGCAGTTCCTC. This gives the protein CAISDGDLSYNEQFL.

Points on this clonotype: This may stem from a read error, because a much larger clone lies one nucleotide away. The V and J genes are TRBV6-6 and TRBJ1-2; 8 bases are a match to TRBD1. Trimming at V came to 8 bases and at J to 8 bases, leaving 13 bases not matched to a gene. Germline-derived CDR1 and CDR2 are MNHNY and SVGAGI (reference sequence). CDR3 size: 14 residues. CDR3 coding DNA: TGTGCCAGCTGTTTACCCGGACAGGGACGAGGCTACACCTTC. Translated, it gives CASCLPGQGRGYTF.

This sequence joins TRBV10-3 and TRBJ2-7; 7 nucleotides match TRBD2. Unmatched junction bases numbered 8, after V lost 0 bases and J lost 0 bases. Looked up from germline, CDR1 is ENHRY and CDR2 is SYGVKD. The CDR3 runs to 17 residues. The CDR3 bases are TGTGCCATCAGTGAGTCAGGGGAGGGGCCCAACTCCTACGAGCAGTACTTC. This sequence encodes CAISESGEGPNSYEQYF.

This clonotype has a single count. DNA for the CDR3: TGCGCCAGCAGCTTGGGTGCGGCACTGAACACTGAAGCTTTCTTT. Protein product: CASSLGAALNTEAFF. This rearrangement joins TRBV5-1 to TRBJ1-1; no firm D call. The CDR3 consists of 15 residues. V lost 0 bases, J lost 0 bases, and 9 bases lay in between. CDR1 and CDR2 (germline): SGHRS, YFSETQ.

At least ten counts were recorded for this clonotype. The V call is TRBV6-5, the J call TRBJ1-1, with 11 bases matching TRBD1. The J segment lost 1 base and the V segment lost 5 bases, leaving 3 bases of the junction unmatched. This CDR3 has 15 residues. The germline CDR1 and CDR2 sequences are MNHEY and SVGAGI. The CDR3 protein is CASSRGQGENTEAFF. The CDR3 nucleotides read TGTGCCAGCAGTAGGGGACAGGGGGAGAACACTGAAGCTTTCTTT.

This clonotype showed up many times. The rearrangement joins TRBV12-3 or TRBV12-4 to TRBJ2-2, with D possibly being TRBD2 (5 bases). This CDR3 is built from 13 residues. V lost 6 bases and J 7 bases, leaving 12 bases between the germline ends. CDR3 DNA: TGTGCCAGCAGCTCCATTCGGGGCGGGGAGCTGTTTTTT. Amino acids: CASSSIRGGELFF.

This clonotype was recorded many times. V and J are TRBV29-1 and TRBJ2-4; 10 nucleotides line up with TRBD2. V shed 4 bases, J shed 1 base, and the junction held 10 bases outside the gene matches. From germline, CDR1 is SQVTM and CDR2 ANQGSEA. The CDR3 has 17 amino acids. CDR3 in DNA: TGCAGCGTTGTTGCTAGCGGGAGCTCCGGGGCCAAAAACATTCAGTACTTC. Translating gives CSVVASGSSGAKNIQYF.

This clonotype was observed at least ten times. CDR3 region: CASPAGTGENEQYF. Written as DNA, the CDR3 is TGTGCCAGTCCCGCCGGGACAGGGGAAAACGAGCAGTACTTC. The chain has TRBV6-5 and TRBJ2-7; 10 nucleotides match TRBD1. This CDR3 has 14 residues. Germline loops: CDR1 MNHEY, CDR2 SVGAGI. Unmatched junction bases numbered 10, after V lost 9 bases and J lost 5 bases.

Remarks on this clonotype: Possible read error: a much larger clone is one base away. This rearrangement joins TRBV5-4 to TRBJ2-2; the D is unclear. Germline assignment: CDR1 SGHNT and CDR2 YYREEE (reference sequence). Trimming took off 5 bases at V and 7 bases at J, with 9 bases between the two ends. The CDR3 is 12 residues long. CDR3 nucleotide sequence: TGTGCCAGCAGAGCTCAGAGCGGGGAGCTGTTTTTT. This translates into CASRAQSGELFF.

This clonotype was recorded at least ten times. The chain uses TRBV11-3 and TRBJ2-1; the D call may be TRBD1 or TRBD2 (5 bases each). This CDR3 is 17 amino acids long. Germline CDR1 reads SGHNT; CDR2 reads YENEEA. V gave up 3 bases and J gave up 5 bases, with 20 bases separating them. The CDR3 sequence is CASSFRTPGPEHNEQFF. The DNA of the CDR3 is TGTGCCAGCAGCTTCCGGACCCCGGGACCAGAGCACAATGAGCAGTTCTTC.

This clonotype came up once. A much larger clone lies a single base off, so this may be a read error. The chain links TRBV12-3 or TRBV12-4 to TRBJ2-1; D is ambiguous. V was clipped by 6 bases and J by 3 bases, with 18 bases between them. The CDR3 covers 16 residues. CDR3 DNA: TGTGCCAGCAGCGCCCCCCCAGCGAGACGCTACAATGAGCAGTTCTTC. It translates to CASSAPPARRYNEQFF.